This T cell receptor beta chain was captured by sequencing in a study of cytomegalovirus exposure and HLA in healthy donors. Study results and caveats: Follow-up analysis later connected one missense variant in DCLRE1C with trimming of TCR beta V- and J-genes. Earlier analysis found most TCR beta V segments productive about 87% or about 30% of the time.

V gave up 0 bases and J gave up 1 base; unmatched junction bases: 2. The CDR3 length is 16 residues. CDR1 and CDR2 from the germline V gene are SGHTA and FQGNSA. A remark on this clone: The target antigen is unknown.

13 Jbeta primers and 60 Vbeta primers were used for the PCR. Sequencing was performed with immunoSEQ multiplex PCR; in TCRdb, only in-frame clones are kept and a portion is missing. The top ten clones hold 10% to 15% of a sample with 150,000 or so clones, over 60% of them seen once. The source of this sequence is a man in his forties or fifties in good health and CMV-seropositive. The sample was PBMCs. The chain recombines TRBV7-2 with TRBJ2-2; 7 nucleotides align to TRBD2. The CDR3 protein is CASSLARGMNTGELFF. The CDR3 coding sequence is TGTGCCAGCAGCTTAGCGCGGGGGATGAACACCGGGGAGCTGTTTTTT.